This TCR beta chain was identified during a study of T cell repertoires in cytomegalovirus infection. TCRdb redid the calling of the reads with MiXCR, one entry per CDR3 protein. The table lists some 220,000 distinct CDR3 sequences, about 5.9% of them singletons. This clonotype turned up a few times. At one of its ends the junction is not consistent with the germline gene, which may arise from a read error. The CDR3 covers 13 residues. CDR1 and CDR2 from the germline V gene are MGHRA and YSYEKL. The source is a human donor in good health (CMV status not recorded). Some clones in this sample may be carry-over from other donors' samples. The V and J genes are TRBV4-1 and TRBJ2-4, with 7 bases identical to TRBD1. Material for sequencing was PBMCs. The CDR3 DNA reads as TGCGCCAGCAGCCAAATTACCGGGACAGAAAGGGACTTC. It codes for CASSQITGTERDF.